This T cell receptor (beta chain) was observed in a study of blood T cell repertoires in COVID-19. Study as a whole: T cells, B-cell-depleted T cells, or PBMCs supplied cDNA or gDNA.

Patients in Seattle were enrolled during active infection, then followed longitudinally. Original methodology: Amplification from reference gene primers served as the basis for estimated nucleated cell counts. Sequencing was performed with immunoSEQ multiplex PCR; in TCRdb, only in-frame clones are kept and a portion is missing. V and J calls and clone size are as listed in that table; D and trimming were resolved from the DNA. The profile covers about 230,000 clones, with 86% appearing a single time and 11% taken by the ten largest. Sample: peripheral blood. This clonotype was sampled from a man aged 50-59 years with COVID-19, enrolled during active disease.

CDR3 residues: CASSFRDRETGNTIYF. DNA for the CDR3: TGTGCCAGCTCATTCCGGGACAGGGAAACCGGAAACACCATATATTTT. The genes are TRBV18 and TRBJ1-3; TRBD1 agrees at 9 bases. CDR3 length: 16 amino acids. Trimming at V came to 5 bases and at J to 4 bases, leaving 9 bases not matched to a gene. In germline, CDR1 is KGHSH, CDR2 LQKENI. Filled out from reference TRBV18 and TRBJ1-3, the complete variable domain reads NAGVMQNPRHLVRRRGQEARLRCSPMKGHSHVYWYRQLPEEGLKFMVYLQKENIIDESGMPKERFSAEFPKEGPSILRIQQVVRGDSAAYFCASSFRDRETGNTIYFGEGSWLTVV.